This T cell receptor (beta chain) derives from a study of blood T cells in healthy people across ages. This CDR3 is built from 14 residues. The germline V gene encodes CDR1 LGHDT and CDR2 YNNKEL (reference sequence). V lost 1 base to trimming and J lost 4 bases; unmatched junction nucleotides: 3. A second PCR, run for about 6 to 12 cycles, used a sample-barcoded 5' primer plus a J-beta primer mix. In TCRdb, the 5' RACE reads were re-called with MiXCR into one record per CDR3 protein. The data hold fewer than 1,200,000 distinct CDR3 sequences, with about 25% observed a single time. This clonotype was detected a few times. These records were also assigned to another study, of T cells of mothers and their children.

The sample was blood. This chain links TRBV3-1 with TRBJ2-7; 8 nucleotides align to TRBD1. This TCR was sampled from a girl aged 2 to 10 in good health. The CDR3 here is CASSQGDRGYEQYF. CDR3 DNA: TGTGCCAGCAGCCAAGGTGACAGGGGTTACGAGCAGTACTTC.